These 3 T cell receptor beta chains share one sample of origin, sequenced in a study of T cell clonotyping in hematopoietic cell transplantation. Generated by immunoSEQ multiplex PCR, the TCRdb table keeps only in-frame clones and is missing some. The data contain 3,700 or so clones, 95% of them singletons. This specimen was PBMCs, taken 30 days after allogeneic stem cell transplant. Receptors were obtained from a male patient in his 50s who had an allogeneic stem cell transplant from a related donor, so the T cells may come from the graft donor. Some clones in this sample may be carry-over from other donors' samples.

The CDR3 loop is CASRRTEASEQYF. CDR3 nucleotide sequence: TGTGCCAGCCGTCGGACAGAGGCATCCGAGCAGTACTTC. This chain joins TRBV25-1 and TRBJ2-5; D is possibly TRBD1 (6 bases). The J call is in doubt because the DNA end fits TRBJ2-7 better. The CDR3 covers 13 residues. CDR1 is MGHDK, CDR2 SYGVNS, per germline.

V and J are TRBV4-1 and TRBJ1-1; D ambiguous. The V gene's germline CDR1 is MGHRA and CDR2 YSYEKL. Deletions cut 0 bases from V and 1 base from J, with 9 bases between. The CDR3 contains 15 residues. CDR3 nucleotide sequence: TGCGCCAGCAGCCAAGATCGGACGGGGAACACTGAAGCTTTCTTT. Protein: CASSQDRTGNTEAFF.

The gene calls are TRBV4-1 and TRBJ1-2; 10 bases are a match to TRBD1. The germline gives CDR1 MGHRA, CDR2 YSYEKL. There are 16 residues in the CDR3. After removal of 1 base from V and 1 base from J, the junction contained 3 bases not matched to a gene. CDR3 loop: CASSQGQGAINYGYTF. CDR3 nucleotide sequence: TGCGCCAGCAGCCAAGGACAGGGGGCTATTAACTATGGCTACACCTTC.